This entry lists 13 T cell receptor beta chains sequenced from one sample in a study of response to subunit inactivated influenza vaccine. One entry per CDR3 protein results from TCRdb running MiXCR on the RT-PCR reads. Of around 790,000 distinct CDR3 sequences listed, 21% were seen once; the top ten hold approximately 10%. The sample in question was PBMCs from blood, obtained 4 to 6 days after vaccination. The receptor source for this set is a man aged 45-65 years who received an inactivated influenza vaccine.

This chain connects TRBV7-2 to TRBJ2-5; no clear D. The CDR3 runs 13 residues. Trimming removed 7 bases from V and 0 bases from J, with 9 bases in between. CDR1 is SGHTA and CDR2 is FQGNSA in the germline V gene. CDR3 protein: CASTRRHQETQYF. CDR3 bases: TGTGCCAGCACCAGACGACACCAAGAGACCCAGTACTTC.

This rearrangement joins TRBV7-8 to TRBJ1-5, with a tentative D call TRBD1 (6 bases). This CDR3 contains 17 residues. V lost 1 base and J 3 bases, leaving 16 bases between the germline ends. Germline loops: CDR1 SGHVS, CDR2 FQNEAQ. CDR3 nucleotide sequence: TGTGCCAGCAGCTTAGGTGCAGGGGCGGTAAACAATCAGCCCCAGCATTTT. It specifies CASSLGAGAVNNQPQHF.

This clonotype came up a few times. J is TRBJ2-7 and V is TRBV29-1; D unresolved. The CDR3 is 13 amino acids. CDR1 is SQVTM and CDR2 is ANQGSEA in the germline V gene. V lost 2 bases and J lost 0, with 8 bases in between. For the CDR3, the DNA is TGCAGCGTTGAATACGGTAGCTCCTACGAGCAGTACTTC. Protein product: CSVEYGSSYEQYF.

Here the CDR3 reads CASSYYGTSHEQFF. The CDR3 nucleotides read TGTGCCAGCAGTTACTACGGGACTAGCCATGAGCAGTTCTTC. The rearrangement links TRBV6-2 or TRBV6-3 to TRBJ2-1, with 9 bases fitting TRBD2. With 1 base clipped from V and 8 bases from J, the junction kept 3 bases outside the gene matches. Germline CDR1 reads MNHEY; CDR2 reads SVGEGT. The CDR3 is made up of 14 amino acids.

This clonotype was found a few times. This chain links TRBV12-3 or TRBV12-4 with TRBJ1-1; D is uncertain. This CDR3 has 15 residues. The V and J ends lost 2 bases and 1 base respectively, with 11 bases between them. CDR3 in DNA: TGTGCCAGCAGTTTACACGGAACAGCGAACACTGAAGCTTTCTTT. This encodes CASSLHGTANTEAFF.

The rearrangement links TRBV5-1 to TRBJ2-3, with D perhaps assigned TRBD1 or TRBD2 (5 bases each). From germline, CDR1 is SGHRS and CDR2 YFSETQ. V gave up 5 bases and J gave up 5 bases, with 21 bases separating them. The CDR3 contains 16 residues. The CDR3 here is CASRPGPQGPGDTQYF. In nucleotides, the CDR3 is TGCGCCAGCAGGCCCGGCCCCCAGGGACCCGGAGATACGCAGTATTTT.

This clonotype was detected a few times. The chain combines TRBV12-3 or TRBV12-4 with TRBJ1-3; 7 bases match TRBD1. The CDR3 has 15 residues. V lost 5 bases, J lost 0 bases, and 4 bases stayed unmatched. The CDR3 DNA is TGTGCCAGCAGTCGTGACAGGGCCTCTGGAAACACCATATATTTT. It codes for CASSRDRASGNTIYF.

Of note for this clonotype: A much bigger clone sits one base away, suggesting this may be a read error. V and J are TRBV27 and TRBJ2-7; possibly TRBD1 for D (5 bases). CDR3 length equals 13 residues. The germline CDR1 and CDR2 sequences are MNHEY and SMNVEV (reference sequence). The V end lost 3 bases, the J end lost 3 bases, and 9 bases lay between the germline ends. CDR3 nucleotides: TGTGCCAGCAGTTTTATCAGGGACTACGAGCAGTACTTC. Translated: CASSFIRDYEQYF.

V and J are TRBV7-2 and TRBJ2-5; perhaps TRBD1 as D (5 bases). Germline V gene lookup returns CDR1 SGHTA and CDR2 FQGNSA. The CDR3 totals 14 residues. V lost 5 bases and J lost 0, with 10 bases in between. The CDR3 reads CASSTRQHQETQYF. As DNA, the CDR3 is TGTGCCAGCAGCACCCGACAGCACCAAGAGACCCAGTACTTC.

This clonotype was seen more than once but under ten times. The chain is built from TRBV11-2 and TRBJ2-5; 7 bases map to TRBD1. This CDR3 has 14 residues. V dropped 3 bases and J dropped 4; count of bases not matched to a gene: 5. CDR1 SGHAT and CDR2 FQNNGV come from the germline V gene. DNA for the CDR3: TGTGCCAGCAGCTTGACAGGGCGGACAGAGACCCAGTACTTC. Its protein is CASSLTGRTETQYF.

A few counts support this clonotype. For the CDR3, the DNA is TGTGCCAGCAGTTACTCACAGAGCTCCTATAATTCACCCCTCCACTTT. Translation: CASSYSQSSYNSPLHF. V is TRBV6-5 and J is TRBJ1-6; no reliable D call. Germline V gene data show CDR1 as MNHEY and CDR2 as SVGAGI. CDR3 length: 16 residues. The V and J ends lost 0 bases and 0 bases respectively, with 6 bases between them.

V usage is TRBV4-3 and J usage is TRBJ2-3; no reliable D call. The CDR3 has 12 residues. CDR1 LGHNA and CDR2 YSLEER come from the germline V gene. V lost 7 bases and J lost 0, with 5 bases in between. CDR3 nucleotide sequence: TGCGCCAGCATATGGAGCACAGATACGCAGTATTTT. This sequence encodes CASIWSTDTQYF.

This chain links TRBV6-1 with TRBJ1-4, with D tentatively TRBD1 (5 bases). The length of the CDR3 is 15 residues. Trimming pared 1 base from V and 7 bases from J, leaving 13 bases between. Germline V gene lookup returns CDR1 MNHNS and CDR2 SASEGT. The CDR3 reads CASSEGGGLGEKLFF. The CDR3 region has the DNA TGTGCCAGCAGTGAAGGGGGGGGGTTGGGTGAAAAACTGTTTTTT.